The clone carrying this T cell receptor beta chain appeared once. The data derive from a study of blood T cell repertoires in COVID-19. Sequencing was performed with immunoSEQ multiplex PCR; in TCRdb, only in-frame clones are kept and a portion is missing. The table lists about 260,000 clones, just under 90% of them singletons. The J segment lost 3 bases and the V segment lost 5 bases, leaving 4 bases of the junction unmatched. Germline V gives CDR1 SGHTA, CDR2 FQGNSA. The CDR3 covers 14 residues. The V call is TRBV7-2, the J call TRBJ2-1, with TRBD2 identical over 7 bases. The sequenced sample consisted of PBMCs or T cells enriched from blood (not recorded which). This sequence was found in a man aged 50-59 years who had been exposed to COVID-19. In DNA, the CDR3 is TGTGCCAGCAGCCCCGGACTAGGCTACAATGAGCAGTTCTTC. Its translation is CASSPGLGYNEQFF.